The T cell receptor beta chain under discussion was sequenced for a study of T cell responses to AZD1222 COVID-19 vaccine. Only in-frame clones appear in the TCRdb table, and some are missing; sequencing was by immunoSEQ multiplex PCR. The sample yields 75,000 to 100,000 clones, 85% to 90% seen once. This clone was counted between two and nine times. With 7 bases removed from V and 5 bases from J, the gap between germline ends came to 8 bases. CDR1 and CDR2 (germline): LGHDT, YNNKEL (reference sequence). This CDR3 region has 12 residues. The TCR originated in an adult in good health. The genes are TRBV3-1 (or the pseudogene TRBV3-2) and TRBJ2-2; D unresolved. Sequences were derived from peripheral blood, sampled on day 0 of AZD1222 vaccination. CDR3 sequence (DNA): TGTGCCAGCACTCGGAGTACCGGGGAGCTGTTTTTT. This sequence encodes CASTRSTGELFF.